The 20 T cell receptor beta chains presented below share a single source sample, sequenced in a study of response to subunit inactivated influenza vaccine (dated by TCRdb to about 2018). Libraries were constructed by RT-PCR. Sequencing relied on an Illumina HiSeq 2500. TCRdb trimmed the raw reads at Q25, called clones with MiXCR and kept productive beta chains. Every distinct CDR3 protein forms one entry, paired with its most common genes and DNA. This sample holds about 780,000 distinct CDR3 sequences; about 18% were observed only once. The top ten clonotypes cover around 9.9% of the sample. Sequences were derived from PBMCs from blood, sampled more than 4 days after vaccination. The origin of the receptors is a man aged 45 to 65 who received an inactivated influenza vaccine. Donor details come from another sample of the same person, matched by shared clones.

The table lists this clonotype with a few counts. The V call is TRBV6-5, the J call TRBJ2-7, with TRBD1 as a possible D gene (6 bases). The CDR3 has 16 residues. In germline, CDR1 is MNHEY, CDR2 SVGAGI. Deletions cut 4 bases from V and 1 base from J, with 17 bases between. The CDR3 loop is CASSSRQVVLSYEQYF. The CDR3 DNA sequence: TGTGCCAGCAGTTCACGACAGGTCGTCCTGTCCTACGAGCAGTACTTC.

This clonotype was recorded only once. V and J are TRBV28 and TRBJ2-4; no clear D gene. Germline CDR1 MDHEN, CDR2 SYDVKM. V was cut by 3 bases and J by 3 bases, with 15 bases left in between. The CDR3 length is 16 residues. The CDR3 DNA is TGTGCCAGCAGTTTGATATTGGGAATTGGCAAAAACATTCAGTACTTC. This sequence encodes CASSLILGIGKNIQYF.

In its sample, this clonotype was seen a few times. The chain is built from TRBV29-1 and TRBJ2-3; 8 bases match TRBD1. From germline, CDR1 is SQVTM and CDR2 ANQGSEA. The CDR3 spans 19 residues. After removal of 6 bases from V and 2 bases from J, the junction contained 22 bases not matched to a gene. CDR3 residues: CSVVPGQGSDRIYTDTQYF. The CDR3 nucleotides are TGCAGCGTAGTTCCAGGACAGGGCTCGGATCGCATTTACACAGATACGCAGTATTTT.

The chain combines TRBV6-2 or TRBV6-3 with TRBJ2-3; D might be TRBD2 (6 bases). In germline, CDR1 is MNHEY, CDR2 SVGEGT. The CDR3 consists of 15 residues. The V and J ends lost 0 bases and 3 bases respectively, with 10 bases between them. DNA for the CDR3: TGTGCCAGCAGTTACTCTAAAGGGAGGACAGATACGCAGTATTTT. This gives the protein CASSYSKGRTDTQYF.

The CDR3 spells CASSQGEEGAGELFF. CDR3 sequence (DNA): TGCGCCAGCAGCCAAGGAGAGGAGGGCGCCGGGGAGCTGTTTTTT. The chain has TRBV4-3 and TRBJ2-2; weak D call: TRBD2 (6 bases). The CDR3 totals 15 residues. The V end lost 1 base, the J end lost 6 bases, and 12 bases lay between the germline ends. Germline V gene data show CDR1 as LGHNA and CDR2 as YSLEER.

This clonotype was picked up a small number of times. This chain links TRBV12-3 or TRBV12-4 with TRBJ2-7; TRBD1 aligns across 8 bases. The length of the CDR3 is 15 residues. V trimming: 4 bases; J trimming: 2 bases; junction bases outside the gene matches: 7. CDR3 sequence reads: CASSSGTGPTYEQYF. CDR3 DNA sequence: TGTGCCAGCAGTTCCGGGACAGGACCTACCTACGAGCAGTACTTC.

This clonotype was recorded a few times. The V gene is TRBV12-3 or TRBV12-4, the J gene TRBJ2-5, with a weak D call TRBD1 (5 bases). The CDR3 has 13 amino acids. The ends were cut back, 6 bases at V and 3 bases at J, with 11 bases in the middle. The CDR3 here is CASSDDSKETQYF. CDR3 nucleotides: TGTGCCAGCAGCGACGACAGCAAAGAGACCCAGTACTTC.

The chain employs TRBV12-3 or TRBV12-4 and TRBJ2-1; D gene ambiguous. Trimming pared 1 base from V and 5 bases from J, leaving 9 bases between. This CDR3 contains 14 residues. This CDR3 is CASSLGRQDNEQFF. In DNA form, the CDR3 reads TGTGCCAGCAGTTTAGGGCGCCAGGACAATGAGCAGTTCTTC.

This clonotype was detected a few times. Here the CDR3 reads CSAWRQEPYEQYF. The CDR3 DNA reads TGCAGTGCTTGGCGACAGGAACCCTACGAGCAGTACTTC. The V gene is TRBV20-1, the J gene TRBJ2-7, with a tentative D call TRBD1 (6 bases). The V and J ends lost 5 bases and 2 bases respectively, with 13 bases between them. This CDR3 spans 13 amino acids. The germline gives CDR1 DFQATT, CDR2 SNEGSKA (reference sequence).

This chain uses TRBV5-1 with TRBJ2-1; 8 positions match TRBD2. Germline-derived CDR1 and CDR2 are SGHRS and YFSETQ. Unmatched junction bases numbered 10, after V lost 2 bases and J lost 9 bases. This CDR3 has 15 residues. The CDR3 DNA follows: TGCGCCAGCAGCTTAAGGACTAGCTCGGGCGGTGAGCAGTTCTTC. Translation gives CASSLRTSSGGEQFF.

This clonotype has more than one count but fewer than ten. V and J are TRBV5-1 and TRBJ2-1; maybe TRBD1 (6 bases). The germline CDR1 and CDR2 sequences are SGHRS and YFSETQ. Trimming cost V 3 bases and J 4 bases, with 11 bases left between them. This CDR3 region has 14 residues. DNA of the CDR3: TGCGCCAGCAGCTATGAGGGGGAGTACAATGAGCAGTTCTTC. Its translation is CASSYEGEYNEQFF.

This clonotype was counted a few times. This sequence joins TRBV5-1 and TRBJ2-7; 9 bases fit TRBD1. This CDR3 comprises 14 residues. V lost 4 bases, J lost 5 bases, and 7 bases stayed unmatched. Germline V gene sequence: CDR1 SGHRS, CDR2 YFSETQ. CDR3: CASSLWTGEDEQYF. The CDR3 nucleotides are TGCGCCAGCAGCCTGTGGACAGGGGAGGACGAGCAGTACTTC.

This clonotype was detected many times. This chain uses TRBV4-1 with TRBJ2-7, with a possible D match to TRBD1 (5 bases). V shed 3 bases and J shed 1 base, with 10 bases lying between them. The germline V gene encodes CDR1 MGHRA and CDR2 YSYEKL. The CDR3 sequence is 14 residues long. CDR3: CASSHQTDSYEQYF. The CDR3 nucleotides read TGCGCCAGCAGCCACCAGACAGATTCCTACGAGCAGTACTTC.

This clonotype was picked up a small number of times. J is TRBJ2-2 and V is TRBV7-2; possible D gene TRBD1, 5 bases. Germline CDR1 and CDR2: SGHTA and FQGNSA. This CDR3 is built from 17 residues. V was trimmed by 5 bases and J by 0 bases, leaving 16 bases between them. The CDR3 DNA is TGTGCCAGCAGCGAAGGTCAGGGTTTAACGAACACCGGGGAGCTGTTTTTT. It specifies CASSEGQGLTNTGELFF.

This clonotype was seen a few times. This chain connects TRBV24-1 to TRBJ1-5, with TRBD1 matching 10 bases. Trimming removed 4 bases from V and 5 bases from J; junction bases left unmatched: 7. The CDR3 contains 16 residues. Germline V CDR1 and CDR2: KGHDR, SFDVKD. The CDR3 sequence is CATSEAGTGVHQPQHF. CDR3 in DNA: TGTGCCACCAGTGAAGCCGGGACAGGGGTCCATCAGCCCCAGCATTTT.

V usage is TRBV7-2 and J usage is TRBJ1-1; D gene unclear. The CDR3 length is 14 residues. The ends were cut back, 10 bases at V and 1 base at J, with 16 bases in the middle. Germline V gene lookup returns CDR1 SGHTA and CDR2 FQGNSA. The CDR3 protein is CATDVGGENTEAFF. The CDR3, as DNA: TGTGCCACCGACGTGGGTGGTGAGAACACTGAAGCTTTCTTT.

As DNA, the CDR3 is TGTGCCAGCAGCTGGGAAGACAGGGGGGATGGCTACACCTTC. Translated, it gives CASSWEDRGDGYTF. V gene TRBV5-6 combines with J gene TRBJ1-2, with TRBD1 matching over 9 bases. Losses at the gene ends were 3 bases for V and 6 bases for J; bases not matched to a gene: 6. The CDR3 loop spans 14 amino acids. The germline CDR1 and CDR2 sequences are SGHDT and YYEEEE.

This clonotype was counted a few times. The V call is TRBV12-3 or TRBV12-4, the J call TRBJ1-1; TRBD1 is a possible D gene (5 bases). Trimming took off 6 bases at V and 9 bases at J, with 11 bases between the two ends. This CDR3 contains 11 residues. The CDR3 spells CASSLDNKAFF. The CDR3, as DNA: TGTGCCAGCAGCTTGGACAACAAAGCTTTCTTT.

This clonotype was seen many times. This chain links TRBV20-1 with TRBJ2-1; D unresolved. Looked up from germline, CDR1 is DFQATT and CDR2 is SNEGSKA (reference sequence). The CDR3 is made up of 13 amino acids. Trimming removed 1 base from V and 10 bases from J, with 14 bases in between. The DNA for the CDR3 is TGCAGTGCTAGAGTGGACCCGGAGACGGAGCAGTTCTTC. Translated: CSARVDPETEQFF.

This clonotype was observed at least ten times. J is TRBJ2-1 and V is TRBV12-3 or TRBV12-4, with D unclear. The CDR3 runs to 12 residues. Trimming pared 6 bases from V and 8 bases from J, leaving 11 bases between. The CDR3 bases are TGTGCCAGCAGCCAACAGCGTCATGAGCAGTTCTTC. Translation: CASSQQRHEQFF.